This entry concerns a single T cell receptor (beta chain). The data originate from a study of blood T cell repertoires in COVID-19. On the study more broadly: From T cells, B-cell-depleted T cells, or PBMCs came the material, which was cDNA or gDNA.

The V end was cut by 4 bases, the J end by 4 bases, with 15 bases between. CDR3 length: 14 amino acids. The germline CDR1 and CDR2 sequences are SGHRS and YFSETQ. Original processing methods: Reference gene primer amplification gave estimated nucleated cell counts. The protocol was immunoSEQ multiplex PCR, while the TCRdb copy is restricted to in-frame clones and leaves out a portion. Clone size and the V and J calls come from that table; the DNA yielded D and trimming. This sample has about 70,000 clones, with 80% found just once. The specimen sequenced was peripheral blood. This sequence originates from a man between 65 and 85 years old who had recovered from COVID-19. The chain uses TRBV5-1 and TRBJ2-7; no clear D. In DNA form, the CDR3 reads TGCGCCAGCAGCCCGACGTTGGTAGCTTACGAGCAGTACTTC. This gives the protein CASSPTLVAYEQYF. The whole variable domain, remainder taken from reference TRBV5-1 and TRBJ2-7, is KAGVTQTPRYLIKTRGQQVTLSCSPISGHRSVSWYQQTPGQGLQFLFEYFSETQRNKGNFPGRFSGRQFSNSRSEMNVSTLELGDSALYLCASSPTLVAYEQYFGPGTRLTVT.